These 26 T cell receptor beta chains were sequenced from one sample in a study of blood T cell repertoires in COVID-19. The assay was immunoSEQ multiplex PCR, and TCRdb's table has in-frame clones only and misses some. Among around 70,000 clones listed, roughly four fifths were seen once. The source material was peripheral blood. Source of these receptors: a woman aged 70-85 years with acute or convalescent COVID-19.

This chain connects TRBV20-1 to TRBJ1-2; 7 nucleotides agree with TRBD1. This CDR3 comprises 11 residues. V was clipped by 6 bases and J by 6 bases; unmatched bases: 4. Germline values: CDR1 DFQATT, CDR2 SNEGSKA (reference sequence). CDR3 in DNA: TGCAGTGCCCAGGGGGGCCATGGCTACACCTTC. Protein product: CSAQGGHGYTF.

The chain employs TRBV6-4 and TRBJ2-1; the match to TRBD2 covers 10 bases. The CDR3 spans 16 residues. V gave up 0 bases and J gave up 7 bases; unmatched junction bases: 6. From germline, CDR1 is MRHNA and CDR2 SNTAGT. The CDR3 DNA is TGTGCCAGCAGTGACTCTAGACTAGCGGGTTCGAATGAGCAGTTCTTC. It specifies CASSDSRLAGSNEQFF.

The genes are TRBV6-6 and TRBJ2-7; 8 positions match TRBD2. The J segment lost 4 bases and the V segment lost 8 bases, leaving 13 bases of the junction unmatched. The CDR3 runs to 15 residues. Germline V gene lookup returns CDR1 MNHNY and CDR2 SVGAGI (reference sequence). CDR3 coding DNA: TGTGCCAGCTATTCCGGGAGCGGGAGACCATACGAGCAGTACTTC. Protein sequence: CASYSGSGRPYEQYF.

This clone occurred a few times. The V and J genes are TRBV4-1 and TRBJ2-5; a possible D gene is TRBD2 (5 bases). The CDR3 totals 14 residues. V was cut by 3 bases and J by 1 base, with 9 bases left in between. Germline V CDR1 and CDR2: MGHRA, YSYEKL. Here the CDR3 DNA reads TGCGCCAGCAGCCATCCGGACTTCCAAGAGACCCAGTACTTC. Amino acids: CASSHPDFQETQYF.

This clone appeared many times. The chain couples TRBV27 to TRBJ1-2, with D perhaps matching TRBD1 (5 bases). Germline CDR1 MNHEY, CDR2 SMNVEV (reference sequence). V was clipped by 4 bases and J by 1 base, with 7 bases between them. The CDR3 loop spans 13 amino acids. The CDR3 nucleotides are TGTGCCAGCAGTTCGACAGATAACTATGGCTACACCTTC. Its translation: CASSSTDNYGYTF.

The V call is TRBV5-1, the J call TRBJ1-6; TRBD1 matches 7 bases. This CDR3 is built from 16 residues. Germline trimming cut 0 bases from V and 9 bases from J; bases unmatched to any gene: 9. CDR1 and CDR2 (germline): SGHRS, YFSETQ. DNA of the CDR3: TGCGCCAGCAGCTTGGTAGCAGGGGGTCTTAGTTCACCCCTCCACTTT. It is translated as CASSLVAGGLSSPLHF.

This clone was recorded a few times. This chain links TRBV4-2 with TRBJ1-2, with 8 bases fitting TRBD1. V gave up 0 bases and J gave up 2 bases; unmatched junction bases: 2. This CDR3 contains 15 residues. Per germline, CDR1 LGHNA and CDR2 YNFKEQ. The CDR3 sequence: CASSQDRGLNYGYTF. Here the CDR3 DNA reads TGTGCCAGCAGCCAAGACAGGGGGCTGAACTATGGCTACACCTTC.

The J gene is TRBJ1-3, the V gene TRBV11-2, with a possible D match to TRBD1 (5 bases). V dropped 1 base and J dropped 2 bases, with 9 bases sitting between them. The CDR3 is 15 amino acids. The V gene's germline CDR1 is SGHAT and CDR2 FQNNGV. CDR3 residues: CASSLVPGTGNTIYF. The CDR3 DNA sequence: TGTGCCAGCAGCTTAGTGCCAGGGACTGGAAACACCATATATTTT.

The V call is TRBV11-2, the J call TRBJ2-7; possibly TRBD1 for D (6 bases). The length of the CDR3 is 13 residues. Germline-derived CDR1 and CDR2 are SGHAT and FQNNGV. The V and J ends lost 4 bases and 9 bases respectively, with 16 bases between them. This chain's CDR3 is CASSSTGYLGQYF. The CDR3 DNA reads as TGTGCCAGCAGCTCGACAGGATATCTGGGGCAGTACTTC. Complete variable domain (other parts from reference TRBV11-2 and TRBJ2-7): EAGVAQSPRYKIIEKRQSVAFWCNPISGHATLYWYQQILGQGPKLLIQFQNNGVVDDSQLPKDRFSAERLKGVDSTLKIQPAKLEDSAVYLCASSSTGYLGQYFGPGTRLTVT.

CDR3 in DNA: TGTGCCAGCACCCTAACGGGAACAGATACGCAGTATTTT. Its protein product is CASTLTGTDTQYF. The chain employs TRBV6-6 and TRBJ2-3; weak D call: TRBD2 (5 bases). Germline CDR1 MNHNY, CDR2 SVGAGI (reference sequence). V was shortened by 7 bases and J by 3 bases, with 11 bases between the two germline ends. CDR3 size: 13 residues.

The chain links TRBV30 to TRBJ2-7; 10 bases map to TRBD2. The CDR3 has 14 amino acids. Unmatched junction bases numbered 4, after V lost 0 bases and J lost 5 bases. Germline CDR1 GTSNPN, CDR2 SVGIG (reference sequence). CDR3 amino acids: CAWSVSSGSHEQYF. The CDR3 bases are TGTGCCTGGAGTGTATCTAGCGGGAGCCACGAGCAGTACTTC.

To note about this clone: Other DNA sequences within the sample encode an identical CDR3. The rearrangement uses TRBV7-8 and TRBJ2-1; maybe TRBD2 (6 bases). The germline V gene has CDR1 SGHVS and CDR2 FQNEAQ. V was cut by 3 bases and J by 5 bases, with 14 bases left in between. The CDR3 is made up of 15 amino acids. The CDR3 is CASSFGPSADNEQFF. The DNA of the CDR3 is TGTGCCAGCAGCTTTGGGCCTAGCGCCGACAATGAGCAGTTCTTC.

The rearrangement uses TRBV28 and TRBJ2-5; D is perhaps TRBD1 (5 bases). The ends were cut back, 4 bases at V and 4 bases at J, with 13 bases in the middle. The V gene's germline CDR1 is MDHEN and CDR2 SYDVKM. There are 14 residues in the CDR3. Here the CDR3 reads CASSSTGTGETQYF. The CDR3 DNA reads as TGTGCCAGCAGTTCAACAGGAACGGGAGAGACCCAGTACTTC. Based on the CDR3 plus reference TRBV28 and TRBJ2-5, the full variable domain is DVKVTQSSRYLVKRTGEKVFLECVQDMDHENMFWYRQDPGLGLRLIYFSYDVKMKEKGDIPEGYSVSREKKERFSLILESASTNQTSMYLCASSSTGTGETQYFGPGTRLLVL.

The rearrangement joins TRBV5-5 to TRBJ1-2, with TRBD1 matching 7 bases. Germline CDR1 is SGHKS and CDR2 is YYEKEE (reference sequence). Trimming cost V 5 bases and J 2 bases; bases outside gene matches: 3. The CDR3 runs to 13 residues. CDR3 in DNA: TGTGCCAGCAGGACAGGGACGAACTATGGCTACACCTTC. It translates to CASRTGTNYGYTF.

The V gene is TRBV6-5, the J gene TRBJ2-7; D might be TRBD2 (6 bases). The CDR3 totals 15 residues. V dropped 5 bases and J dropped 0 bases, with 14 bases sitting between them. Germline V CDR1 and CDR2: MNHEY, SVGAGI. CDR3 sequence reads: CASSTISGSSYEQYF. The DNA of the CDR3 is TGTGCCAGCAGTACGATTAGCGGCAGCTCCTACGAGCAGTACTTC.

V usage is TRBV2 and J usage is TRBJ1-2; D remains ambiguous. The CDR3 runs 12 residues. V lost 7 bases, J lost 8 bases, and 14 bases lay in between. Germline values: CDR1 SNHLY, CDR2 FYNNEI. This CDR3 reads CASTFWAGGYTF. For the CDR3, the DNA is TGTGCCAGCACTTTTTGGGCAGGCGGCTACACCTTC.

The chain uses TRBV11-2 and TRBJ1-4, with 8 bases lining up with TRBD1. CDR1 and CDR2 (germline): SGHAT, FQNNGV. This CDR3 has 16 residues. The J segment lost 7 bases and the V segment lost 2 bases, leaving 9 bases of the junction unmatched. For the CDR3, the DNA is TGTGCCAGCAGCTTATATCCCGGACAGGGCTTTGAAAAACTGTTTTTT. This codes for CASSLYPGQGFEKLFF.

This chain connects TRBV7-6 to TRBJ2-2; TRBD2 matches at 10 bases. CDR1 is SGHVS and CDR2 is FNYEAQ in the germline V gene. This CDR3 has 17 amino acids. V was clipped by 5 bases and J by 4 bases; unmatched bases: 10. Here the CDR3 DNA reads TGTGCCAGCAGCCCACCAGGGACTAGCGTAGCCACCGGGGAGCTGTTTTTT. This codes for CASSPPGTSVATGELFF.

This clone was counted a single time. The V call is TRBV18, the J call TRBJ1-2, with unresolved D. Between the trimmed V and J ends, which lost 3 bases and 1 base, there was a span of 6 bases. This CDR3 has 13 amino acids. Germline loops: CDR1 KGHSH, CDR2 LQKENI. Written as DNA, the CDR3 is TGTGCCAGCTCACCGGCAGATAACTATGGCTACACCTTC. The encoded protein is CASSPADNYGYTF.

This chain joins TRBV10-3 and TRBJ2-7; D uncertain. V was pared by 6 bases and J by 5 bases, with 14 bases between. CDR3 length: 13 amino acids. CDR1 and CDR2 from the germline V gene are ENHRY and SYGVKD. CDR3 protein: CAIRAVVSHEQYF. The CDR3 DNA reads TGTGCCATCAGGGCAGTTGTATCCCACGAGCAGTACTTC.

The chain combines TRBV27 with TRBJ2-3, with TRBD1 identical over 12 bases. This CDR3 is built from 16 residues. From germline, CDR1 is MNHEY and CDR2 SMNVEV (reference sequence). V trimming: 6 bases; J trimming: 3 bases; junction bases outside the gene matches: 7. The DNA for the CDR3 is TGTGCCAGCAGCCCCCGGGACAGGGGGCGAACAGATACGCAGTATTTT. Amino acid sequence: CASSPRDRGRTDTQYF.

The chain couples TRBV11-2 to TRBJ2-7; a possible D gene is TRBD2 (5 bases). CDR1 and CDR2 (germline): SGHAT, FQNNGV. The CDR3 is made up of 16 amino acids. V was trimmed by 5 bases and J by 0 bases, leaving 17 bases between them. This chain's CDR3 is CASSPEVGWSSYEQYF. The CDR3 DNA reads TGTGCCAGCAGCCCGGAGGTAGGCTGGAGCTCCTACGAGCAGTACTTC.

The V and J genes are TRBV28 and TRBJ1-5, with TRBD1 identical over 10 bases. Germline values: CDR1 MDHEN, CDR2 SYDVKM. CDR3 length: 14 residues. With 6 bases clipped from V and 6 bases from J, the junction kept 5 bases outside the gene matches. DNA for the CDR3: TGTGCCAGCAGGAACGGACAGGGGGGTCAGCCCCAGCATTTT. Translation: CASRNGQGGQPQHF.

CDR3 nucleotide sequence: TGCACCAGCAGCCAAGATCAGGTTCCGACTAGCGGGAGATCCCCACAAGAGACCCAGTACTTC. This translates into CTSSQDQVPTSGRSPQETQYF. The genes are TRBV1 and TRBJ2-5; the table's TRBD2 call for D was not verified on the DNA. TRBV1 is a listed pseudogene. The CDR3 is 21 residues long.

The V and J genes are TRBV5-6 and TRBJ2-7, with 7 nucleotides matching TRBD1. CDR1 is SGHDT, CDR2 YYEEEE, per germline. Germline trimming cut 2 bases from V and 3 bases from J; bases unmatched to any gene: 11. The CDR3 has 16 residues. The CDR3 bases are TGTGCCAGCAGCTTCCCCCCGGACAGGTTCGGCTACGAGCAGTACTTC. The encoded protein is CASSFPPDRFGYEQYF.

The CDR3 bases are TGTGCCAGCAGCCAAGATCCGTCCAGATCAACACTAACCGAGACCCAGTACTTC. Its translation is CASSQDPSRSTLTETQYF. This chain uses TRBV4-2 with TRBJ2-5, with D unresolved. CDR1 LGHNA and CDR2 YNFKEQ come from the germline V gene. V was cut by 0 bases and J by 5 bases, with 22 bases left in between. The CDR3 loop spans 18 amino acids.